The source of this T cell receptor (beta chain) is a study of cytotoxic CD8 clonotypes in ibrutinib-treated CLL. For the study at large: Overall, 25 or so responses were partial and 2 complete; following median around 68 months, about 15 patients stayed remitted and about 12 progressed. Findings and limits, study-wide: Researchers report that baseline clonality outpaced age-matched healthy donors and tracked circulating CD8+ T-cell counts.

Libraries were prepared by immunoSEQ multiplex PCR; TCRdb keeps only in-frame clonotypes and omits some of them. The sample holds some 300,000 clones, 80% seen once. This clone was counted between two and nine times. Its antigen remains unknown. Trimming took 6 bases from V and 3 from J; bases not matched to a gene: 6. Germline V gene lookup returns CDR1 MNHEY and CDR2 SMNVEV (reference sequence). The CDR3 has 15 amino acids. This clonotype was obtained from a human donor with chronic lymphocytic leukemia. The source was PBMCs, collected before ibrutinib treatment. The chain is built from TRBV27 and TRBJ2-2; TRBD2 agrees at 8 bases. CDR3 sequence reads: CASRTTSVDTGELFF. CDR3 nucleotide sequence: TGTGCCAGCAGAACGACTAGCGTGGACACCGGGGAGCTGTTTTTT.